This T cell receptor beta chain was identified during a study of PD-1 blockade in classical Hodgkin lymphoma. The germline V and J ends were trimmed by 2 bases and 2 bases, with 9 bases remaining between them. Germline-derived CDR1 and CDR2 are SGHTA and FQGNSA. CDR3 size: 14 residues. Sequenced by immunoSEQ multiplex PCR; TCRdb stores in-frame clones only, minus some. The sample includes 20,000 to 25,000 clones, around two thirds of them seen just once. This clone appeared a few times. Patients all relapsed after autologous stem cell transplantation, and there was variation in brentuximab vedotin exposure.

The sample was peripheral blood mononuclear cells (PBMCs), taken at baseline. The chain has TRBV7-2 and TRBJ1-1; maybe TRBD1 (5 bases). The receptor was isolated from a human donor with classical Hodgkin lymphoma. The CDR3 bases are TGTGCCAGCAGCTTACTGAGGGGAAACACTGAAGCTTTCTTT. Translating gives CASSLLRGNTEAFF. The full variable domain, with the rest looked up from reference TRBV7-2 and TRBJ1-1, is GAGVSQSPSNKVTEKGKDVELRCDPISGHTALYWYRQSLGQGLEFLIYFQGNSAPDKSGLPSDRFSAERTGGSVSTLTIQRTQQEDSAVYLCASSLLRGNTEAFFGQGTRLTVV.